Below, 24 T cell receptor beta chains from the same sample are listed, as sequenced in a study of shared clonotypes between healthy human individuals. TCRdb keeps only in-frame clones here, not all; method: immunoSEQ multiplex PCR. This sample yields about 580,000 clones, of which roughly 98% are seen a single time; 0.3% belongs to the top ten. Positively selected for CCR7, the CD45RO-negative cells used as naive CD8 cells excluded terminally differentiated effector memory CD45RA+ cells. Sequencing was done on a sample of naive CD8+ T cells sorted from blood. The receptors originated from a man aged 25-45 years in good health.

In this sample, this clone turned up once. One end of the junction varies from germline; a read error may be responsible. The chain couples TRBV10-3 to TRBJ2-7; TRBD1 is a possible D gene (6 bases). CDR1 is ENHRY and CDR2 is SYGVKD in the germline V gene. This CDR3 is built from 13 residues. The CDR3 protein is CATSSKGDYEQYF. The CDR3, as DNA: TGTGCCACCAGTAGTAAGGGGGACTACGAGCAGTACTTC.

The chain carries TRBV15 and TRBJ2-1, with D possibly matching TRBD2 (5 bases). Trimming stripped 4 bases from V and 2 bases from J, with 9 bases between. Germline V gives CDR1 LNHNV, CDR2 YYDKDF (reference sequence). This CDR3 is 14 amino acids long. CDR3 bases: TGTGCCACCAGCACCAGCGGAGCCTACAATGAGCAGTTCTTC. Translating it yields CATSTSGAYNEQFF.

The rearrangement uses TRBV19 and TRBJ2-7; 11 positions match TRBD1. The germline V gene has CDR1 LNHDA and CDR2 SQIVND (reference sequence). This CDR3 spans 14 amino acids. V lost 5 bases to trimming and J lost 6 bases; unmatched junction nucleotides: 6. The CDR3 DNA is TGTGCCAGTAGTCCTTGGACAGGGGGCGCCGAGCAGTACTTC. Encoded protein: CASSPWTGGAEQYF.

This chain uses TRBV5-6 with TRBJ1-2; no firm D call. The ends were cut back, 1 base at V and 6 bases at J, with 13 bases in the middle. There are 14 residues in the CDR3. Germline V lookup: CDR1 SGHDT, CDR2 YYEEEE. CDR3 DNA: TGTGCCAGCAGCTTGAAAAGCTCCTGGGATGGCTACACCTTC. Amino acids: CASSLKSSWDGYTF.

The rearrangement links TRBV2 to TRBJ2-7; D not resolved. V lost 11 bases and J lost 5, with 19 bases in between. Germline CDR1 is SNHLY and CDR2 is FYNNEI. The CDR3 totals 13 residues. This chain's CDR3 is CAARRTPPNEQYF. CDR3 DNA: TGTGCCGCCCGACGAACACCCCCAAACGAGCAGTACTTC. Full variable domain (outside the CDR3, taken from reference TRBV2 and TRBJ2-7): EPEVTQTPSHQVTQMGQEVILRCVPISNHLYFYWYRQILGQKVEFLVSFYNNEISEKSEIFDDQFSVERPDGSNFTLKIRSTKLEDSAMYFCAARRTPPNEQYFGPGTRLTVT.

The V gene is TRBV27, the J gene TRBJ1-1, with TRBD1 matching 7 bases. The CDR3 is made up of 14 amino acids. Looked up from germline, CDR1 is MNHEY and CDR2 is SMNVEV (reference sequence). The V segment lost 8 bases and the J segment 3 bases; nucleotides outside the gene matches: 9. The CDR3 DNA follows: TGTGCCAGCGGTAGACAGGGCCCCTACACTGAAGCTTTCTTT. It encodes CASGRQGPYTEAFF.

CDR3 sequence (DNA): TGTGCCAGCAGTCCCTGGACTTCTGAAACCGGGGAGCTGTTTTTT. This sequence encodes CASSPWTSETGELFF. This rearrangement joins TRBV28 to TRBJ2-2; possibly TRBD2 for D (5 bases). The CDR3 length is 15 residues. The germline gives CDR1 MDHEN, CDR2 SYDVKM. Trimming left V 5 bases short and J 5 bases short, with 15 bases between.

The rearrangement joins TRBV28 to TRBJ1-5; D gene uncertain. CDR1 and CDR2 (germline): MDHEN, SYDVKM. This CDR3 spans 13 amino acids. The ends were cut back, 3 bases at V and 6 bases at J, with 9 bases in the middle. CDR3 nucleotides: TGTGCCAGCAGTTTTCGGGGAACTCAGCCCCAGCATTTT. Translated: CASSFRGTQPQHF.

The genes are TRBV7-9 and TRBJ1-1, with D tentatively TRBD1 (5 bases). Germline CDR1 reads SEHNR; CDR2 reads FQNEAQ (reference sequence). The CDR3 length is 17 residues. Trimming pared 4 bases from V and 0 bases from J, leaving 18 bases between. The CDR3 loop is CASSSVGRGSMNTEAFF. The CDR3, as DNA: TGTGCCAGCAGCTCCGTAGGGCGGGGGAGTATGAACACTGAAGCTTTCTTT.

The genes are TRBV18 and TRBJ1-2; D is perhaps TRBD1 (5 bases). CDR3 length equals 14 residues. CDR1 and CDR2 from the germline V gene are KGHSH and LQKENI. V was shortened by 5 bases and J by 2 bases, with 12 bases between the two germline ends. The CDR3 region is CASSTGRTNYGYTF. CDR3 sequence (DNA): TGTGCCAGCTCAACAGGACGGACCAACTATGGCTACACCTTC.

The chain employs TRBV19 and TRBJ2-7; 11 nucleotides agree with TRBD1. Germline V lookup: CDR1 LNHDA, CDR2 SQIVND (reference sequence). The V segment lost 9 bases and the J segment 2 bases; nucleotides outside the gene matches: 6. The CDR3 is 14 residues long. CDR3 nucleotide sequence: TGTGCCAGCAAACCGGGACAGGGGGCCTACGAGCAGTACTTC. It yields the protein CASKPGQGAYEQYF.

Only one count was recorded for this clone. The chain recombines TRBV7-9 with TRBJ2-1, with a tentative D call TRBD1 (5 bases). CDR1 is SEHNR and CDR2 is FQNEAQ in the germline V gene (reference sequence). Trimming removed 6 bases from V and 7 bases from J, with 10 bases in between. The CDR3 runs 12 residues. CDR3 residues: CASSKGANEQFF. CDR3 bases: TGTGCCAGCAGTAAAGGGGCAAATGAGCAGTTCTTC. Complete variable domain (other parts from reference TRBV7-9 and TRBJ2-1): DTGVSQNPRHKITKRGQNVTFRCDPISEHNRLYWYRQTLGQGPEFLTYFQNEAQLEKSRLLSDRFSAERPKGSFSTLEIQRTEQGDSAMYLCASSKGANEQFFGPGTRLTVL.

This chain links TRBV7-6 with TRBJ2-3; D remains unclear. V was cut by 5 bases and J by 1 base, with 7 bases left in between. Germline values: CDR1 SGHVS, CDR2 FNYEAQ. The CDR3 extends over 13 amino acids. DNA of the CDR3: TGTGCCAGCAGCCCCGAAGGCACAGATACGCAGTATTTT. Its protein product is CASSPEGTDTQYF.

J is TRBJ2-7 and V is TRBV27; TRBD1 might be the D (6 bases). CDR1 and CDR2 from the germline V gene are MNHEY and SMNVEV (reference sequence). V lost 5 bases, J lost 7 bases, and 18 bases lay in between. This CDR3 contains 14 residues. DNA for the CDR3: TGTGCCAGCAGTCCCCTGGGACATGCGAGGGAGCAGTACTTC. Protein: CASSPLGHAREQYF.

The chain carries TRBV29-1 and TRBJ2-1; 8 bases line up with TRBD2. The CDR3 contains 15 residues. The junction had 8 bases not matched to a gene; V was cut back by 3 bases and J by 4 bases. Looked up from germline, CDR1 is SQVTM and CDR2 is ANQGSEA. CDR3 amino acids: CSVEGGLVLYNEQFF. In nucleotides, the CDR3 is TGCAGCGTTGAGGGGGGACTAGTGTTATACAATGAGCAGTTCTTC.

The chain has TRBV19 and TRBJ2-7; a possible D gene is TRBD2 (5 bases). The CDR3 has 14 amino acids. Trimming shortened V by 0 bases and J by 2 bases, and 8 bases separated the two germline ends. Germline CDR1 and CDR2: LNHDA and SQIVND (reference sequence). CDR3 region: CASSIDGIAYEQYF. CDR3 sequence (DNA): TGTGCCAGTAGTATAGACGGGATTGCCTACGAGCAGTACTTC.

The chain employs TRBV4-3 and TRBJ2-1, with D unresolved. Trimming left V 0 bases short and J 6 bases short, with 12 bases between. Germline CDR1 reads LGHNA; CDR2 reads YSLEER. This CDR3 has 15 amino acids. CDR3 sequence reads: CASSQDPTARNEQFF. CDR3 sequence (DNA): TGCGCCAGCAGCCAAGATCCTACAGCCCGCAATGAGCAGTTCTTC.

The chain couples TRBV29-1 to TRBJ2-5; weak D call: TRBD1 (5 bases). V lost 2 bases to trimming and J lost 5 bases, with 21 bases between them. The CDR3 length is 16 residues. Germline V gene lookup returns CDR1 SQVTM and CDR2 ANQGSEA. The CDR3 sequence: CSVEWAPVRGGETQYF. The CDR3 coding sequence is TGCAGCGTTGAATGGGCCCCGGTTAGGGGTGGGGAGACCCAGTACTTC.

The rearrangement joins TRBV7-8 to TRBJ1-5; maybe TRBD1 (5 bases). V lost 5 bases and J lost 6, with 11 bases in between. Per the germline V gene, CDR1 is SGHVS and CDR2 is FQNEAQ. This CDR3 has 13 amino acids. The CDR3 spells CASSPRGVQPQHF. Written as DNA, the CDR3 is TGTGCCAGCAGCCCGCGGGGGGTTCAGCCCCAGCATTTT.

This chain joins TRBV10-1 and TRBJ2-4; D unclear. Germline V gene lookup returns CDR1 WNHNN and CDR2 SYGVQD (reference sequence). The CDR3 runs 14 residues. The V gene lost 9 bases and the J gene lost 4 bases, with 16 bases spanning the gap. Written as DNA, the CDR3 is TGCGCCAGGTTTCCCTGGCCTATTAAAAACATTCAGTACTTC. Amino acids: CARFPWPIKNIQYF.

This clone was recorded only once. The rearrangement uses TRBV28 and TRBJ1-5; D remains ambiguous. The V end was cut by 6 bases, the J end by 4 bases, with 10 bases between. This CDR3 has 13 amino acids. Germline lookup yields CDR1 MDHEN and CDR2 SYDVKM. The CDR3 protein is CASSRLGNQPQHF. DNA of the CDR3: TGTGCCAGCAGCCGTCTGGGGAATCAGCCCCAGCATTTT. The full variable domain, in which reference TRBV28 and TRBJ1-5 provide the parts outside the CDR3, is DVKVTQSSRYLVKRTGEKVFLECVQDMDHENMFWYRQDPGLGLRLIYFSYDVKMKEKGDIPEGYSVSREKKERFSLILESASTNQTSMYLCASSRLGNQPQHFGDGTRLSIL.

The rearrangement links TRBV6-6 to TRBJ2-1; D not resolved. Germline loops: CDR1 MNHNY, CDR2 SVGAGI (reference sequence). The CDR3 runs 12 residues. With 5 bases removed from V and 6 bases from J, the gap between germline ends came to 8 bases. For the CDR3, the DNA is TGTGCCAGCAGTCCCGGCGGCAATGAGCAGTTCTTC. Translated: CASSPGGNEQFF.

The chain combines TRBV5-1 with TRBJ2-4; D is perhaps TRBD1 or TRBD2 (5 bases each). Germline V lookup: CDR1 SGHRS, CDR2 YFSETQ. Trimming took off 7 bases at V and 1 base at J, with 18 bases between the two ends. The CDR3 is 16 residues long. The CDR3 nucleotides read TGCGCCAGCTCAAGAGGGGACCGCGAGGCCAAAAACATTCAGTACTTC. This gives the protein CASSRGDREAKNIQYF.

The chain combines TRBV7-8 with TRBJ1-1; unclear D gene. The V and J ends lost 1 base and 2 bases respectively, with 11 bases between them. This CDR3 has 15 residues. Germline CDR1 and CDR2: SGHVS and FQNEAQ. The CDR3 here is CASSLVAHSNTEAFF. CDR3 bases: TGTGCCAGCAGCTTAGTGGCGCATTCAAACACTGAAGCTTTCTTT.